Reported below is one T cell receptor (beta chain). CDR3 length: 15 residues. V gave up 1 base and J gave up 2 bases; unmatched junction bases: 2. Germline CDR1 reads SGHTA; CDR2 reads FQGTGA. This entry comes from a study of shared clonotypes between healthy human individuals. Study-level background: A couple of women and a few men aged 18 to 49 made up the donors.

PCR replicates from unsorted PBMC used roughly 300 ng DNA, and this amount was tens of thousands of T cell genomes. Clones were read by immunoSEQ multiplex PCR, and TCRdb kept only the in-frame ones, dropping some. The profile shows approximately 500,000 clones, nearly 80% of them singletons. This receptor was identified in a woman aged 40 to 50 in good health. Some clones in this sample may be carry-over from other donors' samples. The chain carries TRBV7-3 and TRBJ2-1; the match to TRBD1 covers 7 bases. The sample taken for sequencing was PBMCs. CDR3 DNA: TGTGCCAGCAGCTTAAGTACAGGGGCCTACAATGAGCAGTTCTTC. Translating it yields CASSLSTGAYNEQFF.